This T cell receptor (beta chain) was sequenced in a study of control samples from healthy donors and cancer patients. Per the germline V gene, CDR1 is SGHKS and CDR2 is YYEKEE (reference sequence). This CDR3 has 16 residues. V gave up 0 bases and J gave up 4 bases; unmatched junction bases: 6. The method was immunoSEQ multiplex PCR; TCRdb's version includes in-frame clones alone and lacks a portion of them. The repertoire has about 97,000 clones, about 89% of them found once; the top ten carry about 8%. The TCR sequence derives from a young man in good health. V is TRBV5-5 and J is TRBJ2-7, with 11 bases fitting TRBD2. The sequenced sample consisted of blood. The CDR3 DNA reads TGTGCCAGCAGCTTGGTCGGGACTAGCGGTCTATACGAGCAGTACTTC. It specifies CASSLVGTSGLYEQYF.